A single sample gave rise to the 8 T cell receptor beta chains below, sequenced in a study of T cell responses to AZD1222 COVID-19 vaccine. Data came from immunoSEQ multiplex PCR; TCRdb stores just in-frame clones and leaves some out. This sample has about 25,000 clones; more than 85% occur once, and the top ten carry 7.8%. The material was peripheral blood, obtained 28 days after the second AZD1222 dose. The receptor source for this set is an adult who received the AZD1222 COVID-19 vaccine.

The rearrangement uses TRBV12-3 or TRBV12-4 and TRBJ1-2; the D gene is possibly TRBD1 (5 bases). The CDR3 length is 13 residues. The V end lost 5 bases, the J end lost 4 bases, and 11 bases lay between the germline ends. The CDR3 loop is CASSAGRRYGYTF. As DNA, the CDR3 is TGTGCCAGCAGTGCGGGACGGCGCTATGGCTACACCTTC.

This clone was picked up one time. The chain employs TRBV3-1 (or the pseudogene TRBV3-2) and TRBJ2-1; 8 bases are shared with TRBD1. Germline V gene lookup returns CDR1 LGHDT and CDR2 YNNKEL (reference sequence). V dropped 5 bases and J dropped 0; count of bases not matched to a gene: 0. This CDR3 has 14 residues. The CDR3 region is CASSGQGSYNEQFF. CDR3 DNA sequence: TGTGCCAGCAGCGGACAGGGCTCCTACAATGAGCAGTTCTTC.

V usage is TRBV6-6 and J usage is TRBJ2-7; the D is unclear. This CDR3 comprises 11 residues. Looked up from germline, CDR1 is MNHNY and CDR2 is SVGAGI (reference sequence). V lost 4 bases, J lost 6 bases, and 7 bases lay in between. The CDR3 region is CASSSLGEQYF. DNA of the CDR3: TGTGCCAGCAGTTCTCTTGGCGAGCAGTACTTC.

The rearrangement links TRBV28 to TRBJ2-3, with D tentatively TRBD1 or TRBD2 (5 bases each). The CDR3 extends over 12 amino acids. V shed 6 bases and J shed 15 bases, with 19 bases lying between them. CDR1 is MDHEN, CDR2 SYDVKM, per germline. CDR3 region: CASSRGAGMVYF. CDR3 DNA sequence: TGTGCCAGCAGCCGAGGGGCAGGGATGGTATATTTT.

The CDR3 DNA follows: TGTGCCAGCGAACCCCAGGCCCGCGATACGCAGTATTTT. Translated: CASEPQARDTQYF. The chain employs TRBV2 and TRBJ2-3; D call uncertain. This CDR3 comprises 13 residues. V lost 8 bases to trimming and J lost 6 bases, with 15 bases between them. Germline-derived CDR1 and CDR2 are SNHLY and FYNNEI.

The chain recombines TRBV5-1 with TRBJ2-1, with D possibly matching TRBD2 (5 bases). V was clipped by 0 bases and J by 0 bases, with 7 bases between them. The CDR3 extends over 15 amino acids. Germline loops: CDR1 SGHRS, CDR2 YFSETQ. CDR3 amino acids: CASSLAGSSYNEQFF. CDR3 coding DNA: TGCGCCAGCAGCTTGGCGGGATCCTCCTACAATGAGCAGTTCTTC.

CDR3 sequence: CASSLALRSGNTIYF. In nucleotides, the CDR3 is TGTGCCAGCAGCTTAGCGCTTAGGTCTGGAAACACCATATATTTT. The J gene is TRBJ1-3, the V gene TRBV7-8; D is ambiguous. CDR3 length equals 15 residues. Deletions cut 0 bases from V and 1 base from J, with 7 bases between. Germline V lookup: CDR1 SGHVS, CDR2 FQNEAQ.

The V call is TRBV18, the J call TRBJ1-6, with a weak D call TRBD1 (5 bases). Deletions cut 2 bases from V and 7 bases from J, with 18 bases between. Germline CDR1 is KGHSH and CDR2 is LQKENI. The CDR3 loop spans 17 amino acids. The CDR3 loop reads CASSPTGTVDLNSPLHF. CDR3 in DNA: TGTGCCAGCTCACCAACCGGGACGGTGGATTTAAATTCACCCCTCCACTTT.